One and the same sample provided the 23 T cell receptor beta chains below, sequenced in a study of T cell repertoires in cytomegalovirus infection. TCRdb recomputed calls from the reads with MiXCR, one row per CDR3 protein. This table has over 450,000 distinct CDR3 sequences, approximately 10% appearing once. Sequenced: PBMCs. The receptors derive from a human donor in good health (CMV status not recorded). Some clones in this sample may be carry-over from other donors' samples.

This clonotype was counted many times. This chain joins TRBV19 and TRBJ2-3; tentatively, D is TRBD1 (7 bases). V was pared by 5 bases and J by 3 bases, with 12 bases between. This CDR3 region has 14 residues. Germline assignment: CDR1 LNHDA and CDR2 SQIVND (reference sequence). The CDR3 loop is CASSAGQPTDTQYF. CDR3 bases: TGTGCCAGTAGTGCGGGACAGCCTACAGATACGCAGTATTTT.

This clonotype was picked up many times. The V gene is TRBV12-3 or TRBV12-4, the J gene TRBJ2-7, with unresolved D. Deletions cut 3 bases from V and 3 bases from J, with 15 bases between. This CDR3 contains 15 residues. For the CDR3, the DNA is TGTGCCAGCAGTTTTGAGGCCAACCCAAACTACGAGCAGTACTTC. This encodes CASSFEANPNYEQYF.

This clonotype occurred many times. The chain carries TRBV20-1 and TRBJ2-5; 12 bases align to TRBD2. The germline CDR1 and CDR2 sequences are DFQATT and SNEGSKA (reference sequence). This CDR3 is 15 amino acids long. V lost 8 bases to trimming and J lost 4 bases; unmatched junction nucleotides: 11. Written as DNA, the CDR3 is TGCAGTATCAGCCCTAGCGGGGGGGCCGGAGAGACCCAGTACTTC. Its protein product is CSISPSGGAGETQYF.

The chain employs TRBV19 and TRBJ2-1, with D uncertain. The germline V and J ends were trimmed by 1 base and 7 bases, with 8 bases remaining between them. This CDR3 has 13 amino acids. CDR1 is LNHDA, CDR2 SQIVND, per germline (reference sequence). The CDR3 sequence is CASSIGPGNEQFF. CDR3 DNA: TGTGCCAGTAGTATAGGGCCTGGGAATGAGCAGTTCTTC.

The rearrangement links TRBV28 to TRBJ2-1; 11 bases map to TRBD2. The CDR3 has 17 residues. Unmatched junction bases numbered 9, after V lost 5 bases and J lost 3 bases. The germline CDR1 and CDR2 sequences are MDHEN and SYDVKM. The CDR3 loop reads CASSRILAGDVYNEQFF. Here the CDR3 DNA reads TGTGCCAGCAGTAGGATACTAGCGGGAGACGTCTACAATGAGCAGTTCTTC.

This clonotype was detected many times. V usage is TRBV7-8 and J usage is TRBJ2-1; possible D gene TRBD1, 6 bases. The CDR3 consists of 15 residues. Trimming cost V 5 bases and J 0 bases, with 11 bases left between them. Germline loops: CDR1 SGHVS, CDR2 FQNEAQ. In DNA, the CDR3 is TGTGCCAGCAGCACCGGACAGAGCTCCTACAATGAGCAGTTCTTC. It is translated as CASSTGQSSYNEQFF.

This clonotype was picked up a small number of times. The chain couples TRBV4-2 to TRBJ2-7, with D maybe TRBD2 (6 bases). Germline CDR1 is LGHNA and CDR2 is YNFKEQ. This CDR3 contains 14 residues. The V end was cut by 0 bases, the J end by 5 bases, with 11 bases between. The CDR3 nucleotides read TGTGCCAGCAGCCAAGAGGGTGCGGGGAACGAGCAGTACTTC. Amino acid sequence: CASSQEGAGNEQYF.

This clonotype showed up many times. V is TRBV7-9 and J is TRBJ2-5; possible D gene TRBD1, 5 bases. The CDR3 spans 13 residues. Germline V gives CDR1 SEHNR, CDR2 FQNEAQ (reference sequence). V was pared by 3 bases and J by 5 bases, with 10 bases between. In DNA form, the CDR3 reads TGTGCCAGCAGCTTGCCAGGGTCGGAGACCCAGTACTTC. The encoded protein is CASSLPGSETQYF.

Comments on this clonotype: A much larger clone differs from this one at a single base, so this may be a read error. The final CDR3 position lacks the conserved phenylalanine or tryptophan, pointing to a likely read error. J is TRBJ1-1 and V is TRBV28; a possible D gene is TRBD1 (5 bases). CDR1 and CDR2 (germline): MDHEN, SYDVKM. This CDR3 region has 12 residues. V lost 4 bases, J lost 11 bases, and 14 bases lay in between. CDR3 region: CASSSPGYRAFS. The CDR3, as DNA: TGTGCCAGCAGTTCCCCCGGATACAGGGCTTTCTCT.

This clonotype was observed at least ten times. The chain has TRBV7-9 and TRBJ1-3; 8 nucleotides align to TRBD1. The CDR3 runs 16 residues. Germline V gene lookup returns CDR1 SEHNR and CDR2 FQNEAQ (reference sequence). V shed 5 bases, J shed 2 bases, and the junction held 8 bases outside the gene matches. The CDR3 sequence: CASSRRGQGTGNTIYF. In DNA form, the CDR3 reads TGTGCCAGCAGCCGCCGCGGACAGGGCACTGGAAACACCATATATTTT. Full variable domain (rest looked up from reference TRBV7-9 and TRBJ1-3): DTGVSQNPRHKITKRGQNVTFRCDPISEHNRLYWYRQTLGQGPEFLTYFQNEAQLEKSRLLSDRFSAERPKGSFSTLEIQRTEQGDSAMYLCASSRRGQGTGNTIYFGEGSWLTVV.

This clonotype was seen a handful of times. The chain carries TRBV28 and TRBJ2-7; tentatively, D is TRBD1 (6 bases). V lost 6 bases, J lost 2 bases, and 11 bases lay in between. This CDR3 region has 13 residues. The germline gives CDR1 MDHEN, CDR2 SYDVKM. For the CDR3, the DNA is TGTGCCAGCAGACGGGACACCACCTACGAGCAGTACTTC. As protein: CASRRDTTYEQYF. Full variable domain (outside the CDR3, taken from reference TRBV28 and TRBJ2-7): DVKVTQSSRYLVKRTGEKVFLECVQDMDHENMFWYRQDPGLGLRLIYFSYDVKMKEKGDIPEGYSVSREKKERFSLILESASTNQTSMYLCASRRDTTYEQYFGPGTRLTVT.

The chain couples TRBV5-1 to TRBJ2-7; tentatively, D is TRBD1 (6 bases). CDR1 and CDR2 from the germline V gene are SGHRS and YFSETQ. Trimming shortened V by 4 bases and J by 2 bases, and 13 bases separated the two germline ends. This CDR3 has 14 amino acids. CDR3 DNA sequence: TGCGCCAGCAGCACCGGGACAAGCACCTACGAGCAGTACTTC. Encoded protein: CASSTGTSTYEQYF.

This clonotype was found a few times. This chain joins TRBV19 and TRBJ2-3, with TRBD2 matching 9 bases. This CDR3 is 16 amino acids long. Germline lookup yields CDR1 LNHDA and CDR2 SQIVND (reference sequence). With 6 bases clipped from V and 1 base from J, the junction kept 8 bases outside the gene matches. CDR3 bases: TGTGCCAGTAGCCGATTAGCGGGAGTGGGCACAGATACGCAGTATTTT. This codes for CASSRLAGVGTDTQYF.

There are many counts of this clonotype. The chain has TRBV7-2 and TRBJ2-7; the D gene is possibly TRBD1 (6 bases). The CDR3 length is 15 residues. Germline CDR1 and CDR2: SGHTA and FQGNSA. The V end lost 2 bases, the J end lost 3 bases, and 14 bases lay between the germline ends. The chain's CDR3 is CASSLRILQGYEQYF. The CDR3 coding sequence is TGTGCCAGCAGCTTACGGATCCTACAGGGCTACGAGCAGTACTTC. Drawing the rest from reference TRBV7-2 and TRBJ2-7, the complete variable domain is GAGVSQSPSNKVTEKGKDVELRCDPISGHTALYWYRQSLGQGLEFLIYFQGNSAPDKSGLPSDRFSAERTGGSVSTLTIQRTQQEDSAVYLCASSLRILQGYEQYFGPGTRLTVT.

This clonotype occurred many times. The J gene is TRBJ2-2, the V gene TRBV6-1; TRBD2 agrees at 9 bases. The trim removed 7 bases at V and 6 bases at J, leaving 12 bases unmatched. Germline-derived CDR1 and CDR2 are MNHNS and SASEGT. There are 16 residues in the CDR3. CDR3 nucleotide sequence: TGTGCCAGCACCAACGGGGGTAGCGGGAGACCCGGGGAGCTGTTTTTT. Amino acid sequence: CASTNGGSGRPGELFF.

This clonotype was observed at least ten times. CDR3 coding DNA: TGTGCCAGCAGCTTAGGGGGTTCAGGGTCGAACACTGAAGCTTTCTTT. Translating it yields CASSLGGSGSNTEAFF. The chain carries TRBV7-2 and TRBJ1-1; possibly TRBD1 for D (5 bases). Germline V gene sequence: CDR1 SGHTA, CDR2 FQGNSA. CDR3 length equals 16 residues. Trimming removed 1 base from V and 1 base from J, with 13 bases in between.

Regarding this clonotype: A much larger clone lies a single base off, so this may be a read error. V gene TRBV2 combines with J gene TRBJ1-2; TRBD1 might be the D (6 bases). The germline CDR1 and CDR2 sequences are SNHLY and FYNNEI. This CDR3 spans 13 amino acids. CDR3 sequence: CARKVQGVYGYTF. In DNA, the CDR3 is TGTGCAAGGAAAGTACAGGGCGTCTATGGCTACACCTTC.

This clonotype was seen at least ten times. The genes are TRBV7-8 and TRBJ2-3; D gene uncertain. CDR1 is SGHVS, CDR2 FQNEAQ, per germline. The CDR3 covers 16 residues. The V end lost 0 bases, the J end lost 1 base, and 11 bases lay between the germline ends. In nucleotides, the CDR3 is TGTGCCAGCAGCTTAGCGGGCCAGATTGGCACAGATACGCAGTATTTT. Translated: CASSLAGQIGTDTQYF.

In the case of this clonotype: A much larger clone lies one base from this, so it may be a read error. The V and J genes are TRBV14 and TRBJ2-2; possibly TRBD1 or TRBD2 for D (5 bases each). The V gene's germline CDR1 is SGHDN and CDR2 FVKESK. The germline V and J ends were trimmed by 4 bases and 3 bases, with 21 bases remaining between them. The CDR3 has 18 amino acids. CDR3: CASSRSFEGDGYTGELFF. Written as DNA, the CDR3 is TGTGCCAGCAGCCGATCCTTTGAAGGGGACGGGTACACCGGGGAGCTGTTTTTT.

This clonotype was found a few times. This sequence joins TRBV12-3 or TRBV12-4 and TRBJ1-1, with D possibly matching TRBD1 (6 bases). V shed 4 bases and J shed 8 bases, with 14 bases lying between them. CDR3 length: 13 residues. The CDR3 spells CASSSWDIAEAFF. CDR3 DNA sequence: TGTGCCAGCAGTTCCTGGGACATCGCCGAAGCTTTCTTT.

This clonotype was recorded at least ten times. The chain is built from TRBV11-2 and TRBJ2-4, with 8 bases lining up with TRBD1. Germline CDR1 SGHAT, CDR2 FQNNGV. The CDR3 consists of 16 residues. V gave up 3 bases and J gave up 4 bases; unmatched junction bases: 8. The CDR3 DNA reads as TGTGCCAGCAGCTTGTATATGACAGGGGCTAAAAACATTCAGTACTTC. Its protein product is CASSLYMTGAKNIQYF.

This chain links TRBV9 with TRBJ2-1; D is perhaps TRBD1 (6 bases). CDR3 length: 14 residues. CDR1 and CDR2 (germline): SGDLS, YYNGEE. Trimming took off 7 bases at V and 4 bases at J, with 15 bases between the two ends. The CDR3 nucleotides read TGTGCCAGCGGGGCGACAGGTTTTTACAATGAGCAGTTCTTC. It encodes CASGATGFYNEQFF.

V is TRBV9 and J is TRBJ2-7; D possibly corresponds to TRBD2 (6 bases). Germline values: CDR1 SGDLS, CDR2 YYNGEE. Trimming removed 0 bases from V and 2 bases from J, with 15 bases in between. The CDR3 is 16 amino acids. The CDR3 coding sequence is TGTGCCAGCAGCGTAGGGGACTCTAGCCGGACCTACGAGCAGTACTTC. It specifies CASSVGDSSRTYEQYF.